The 30 T cell receptor beta chains listed next were all sequenced from one sample in a study of blood T cells in healthy people across ages. Sample-barcoded 5' priming and a J-beta primer mix drove a second PCR of about 6 to 11 cycles. TCRdb reanalysed the 5' RACE reads using MiXCR and keeps one entry per CDR3 protein. The data contain roughly 1.5 million distinct CDR3 sequences, approximately 42% of them singletons. The sample was blood. The receptor set was obtained from a woman aged 18-35 years in good health.

The chain uses TRBV18 and TRBJ2-5, with TRBD2 as a possible D gene (5 bases). Per the germline V gene, CDR1 is KGHSH and CDR2 is LQKENI. The CDR3 has 14 amino acids. The V end was cut by 0 bases, the J end by 2 bases, with 7 bases between. The chain's CDR3 is CASSPPPGQETQYF. CDR3 coding DNA: TGTGCCAGCTCACCACCTCCGGGACAAGAGACCCAGTACTTC.

In this sample, this clonotype turned up once. CDR3 residues: CASSEMSHVISGSSYNEQFF. As DNA, the CDR3 is TGTGCCAGCAGTGAAATGAGCCATGTTATTAGCGGGAGCTCCTACAATGAGCAGTTCTTC. The rearrangement links TRBV25-1 to TRBJ2-1; 9 bases line up with TRBD2. CDR3 length equals 20 residues. Per germline, CDR1 MGHDK and CDR2 SYGVNS. V lost 2 bases, J lost 0 bases, and 14 bases stayed unmatched.

This clonotype was detected only a few times. The V call is TRBV24-1, the J call TRBJ1-2; D remains unclear. Germline-derived CDR1 and CDR2 are KGHDR and SFDVKD. Trimming cost V 9 bases and J 6 bases, with 13 bases left between them. The CDR3 consists of 12 residues. The CDR3 bases are TGTGCCACCTTCGACATGGCGGATGGCTACACCTTC. Amino acids: CATFDMADGYTF.

This CDR3 is CASVQQNQETQYF. DNA for the CDR3: TGTGCCTCCGTTCAACAGAACCAAGAGACCCAGTACTTC. This chain joins TRBV7-9 and TRBJ2-5; D ambiguous. The CDR3 loop spans 13 amino acids. Germline lookup yields CDR1 SEHNR and CDR2 FQNEAQ (reference sequence). The ends were cut back, 11 bases at V and 0 bases at J, with 13 bases in the middle.

The genes are TRBV21-1 and TRBJ1-2; the listed D gene, TRBD1, was not tested against the DNA. TRBV21-1 is recorded as a pseudogene. The CDR3 loop spans 16 amino acids. CDR3 in DNA: TGTGCCAGCAGCAACGACACGACATCCCTGGACGTTTACTACACCTTC. Translating gives CASSNDTTSLDVYYTF.

This clonotype was recorded many times. V and J are TRBV12-3 or TRBV12-4 and TRBJ2-3; D ambiguous. The CDR3 is 14 residues long. Trimming stripped 6 bases from V and 7 bases from J, with 17 bases between. CDR3 sequence: CASSRPPDINTQYF. The DNA of the CDR3 is TGTGCCAGCAGCCGACCGCCTGACATTAATACGCAGTATTTT.

The chain is built from TRBV20-1 and TRBJ2-2; D call uncertain. The CDR3 extends over 14 amino acids. V lost 3 bases and J 4 bases, leaving 12 bases between the germline ends. CDR1 and CDR2 from the germline V gene are DFQATT and SNEGSKA (reference sequence). The CDR3 nucleotides are TGCAGTGCTAGGTCCGCCTGGGGCACCGGGGAGCTGTTTTTT. It specifies CSARSAWGTGELFF.

In its sample, this clonotype was seen once. This sequence joins TRBV27 and TRBJ1-2; D ambiguous. The CDR3 totals 17 residues. The ends were cut back, 0 bases at V and 0 bases at J, with 14 bases in the middle. Germline V CDR1 and CDR2: MNHEY, SMNVEV (reference sequence). CDR3 loop: CASSLSPPVVPNYGYTF. CDR3 bases: TGTGCCAGCAGTTTATCGCCTCCGGTGGTTCCTAACTATGGCTACACCTTC.

The J gene is TRBJ1-2, the V gene TRBV6-5, with D possibly being TRBD1 (5 bases). The V end was cut by 7 bases, the J end by 6 bases, with 15 bases between. Germline CDR1 is MNHEY and CDR2 is SVGAGI. The CDR3 loop spans 13 amino acids. This CDR3 reads CASTRGAEDGYTF. The CDR3 coding sequence is TGTGCCAGCACGAGGGGAGCAGAAGATGGCTACACCTTC.

The chain combines TRBV5-1 with TRBJ2-5; 9 bases agree with TRBD1. This CDR3 is built from 19 residues. Germline V CDR1 and CDR2: SGHRS, YFSETQ. The ends lost 3 bases at V and 2 bases at J; junction bases unmatched: 17. The CDR3 sequence is CASSYPGTGFISFQETQYF. The CDR3 bases are TGCGCCAGCAGCTACCCCGGGACAGGGTTTATTAGTTTTCAAGAGACCCAGTACTTC. Full variable domain (missing parts from reference TRBV5-1 and TRBJ2-5): KAGVTQTPRYLIKTRGQQVTLSCSPISGHRSVSWYQQTPGQGLQFLFEYFSETQRNKGNFPGRFSGRQFSNSRSEMNVSTLELGDSALYLCASSYPGTGFISFQETQYFGPGTRLLVL.

A single count supports this clonotype. V gene TRBV20-1 combines with J gene TRBJ1-1, with 10 bases identical to TRBD1. V dropped 7 bases and J dropped 10; count of bases not matched to a gene: 9. This CDR3 comprises 12 residues. Germline V CDR1 and CDR2: DFQATT, SNEGSKA (reference sequence). The CDR3 coding sequence is TGCAGTGTCATAGGGGACAGGGGAGTAGCTTTCTTT. This sequence encodes CSVIGDRGVAFF.

The J gene is TRBJ2-1, the V gene TRBV7-9; D may be TRBD1 or TRBD2 (6 bases each). V lost 3 bases to trimming and J lost 5 bases, with 17 bases between them. CDR3 size: 16 residues. In germline, CDR1 is SEHNR, CDR2 FQNEAQ (reference sequence). CDR3 in amino acids: CASSLGGLGSHNEQFF. CDR3 coding DNA: TGTGCCAGCAGCTTGGGGGGCCTGGGGTCTCACAATGAGCAGTTCTTC.

The chain carries TRBV7-2 and TRBJ2-1; D is perhaps TRBD2 (6 bases). The germline V and J ends were trimmed by 5 bases and 5 bases, with 19 bases remaining between them. This CDR3 has 16 residues. CDR1 and CDR2 from the germline V gene are SGHTA and FQGNSA. The CDR3 loop reads CASSIAGAGGNNEQFF. The CDR3 DNA follows: TGTGCCAGCAGCATCGCCGGGGCTGGGGGGAACAATGAGCAGTTCTTC.

The V and J genes are TRBV29-1 and TRBJ2-5; weak D call: TRBD2 (5 bases). The CDR3 consists of 12 residues. Trimming took off 5 bases at V and 4 bases at J, with 11 bases between the two ends. Germline V lookup: CDR1 SQVTM, CDR2 ANQGSEA. The CDR3 DNA reads TGCAGCGTTTTTCGGGAAGCAGAGACCCAGTACTTC. Its protein product is CSVFREAETQYF.

V and J are TRBV12-3 or TRBV12-4 and TRBJ1-1, with D uncertain. The CDR3 runs to 12 residues. V lost 3 bases, J lost 8 bases, and 10 bases lay in between. The CDR3 coding sequence is TGTGCCAGCAGTTTCCGAACAGTGGAAGCTTTCTTT. Translation gives CASSFRTVEAFF.

The chain combines TRBV25-1 with TRBJ2-5, with TRBD2 as a possible D gene (6 bases). Germline CDR1 and CDR2: MGHDK and SYGVNS. The V and J ends lost 2 bases and 1 base respectively, with 14 bases between them. The CDR3 has 16 residues. This CDR3 is CASSEGQAGSQETQYF. DNA of the CDR3: TGTGCCAGCAGTGAAGGGCAGGCGGGGAGCCAAGAGACCCAGTACTTC.

The chain carries TRBV14 and TRBJ2-1, with D uncertain. CDR1 is SGHDN, CDR2 FVKESK, per germline. V was trimmed by 0 bases and J by 0 bases, leaving 12 bases between them. CDR3 length equals 17 residues. This CDR3 is CASSQESRASSYNEQFF. Written as DNA, the CDR3 is TGTGCCAGCAGCCAAGAGTCCCGGGCGAGCTCCTACAATGAGCAGTTCTTC.

J is TRBJ2-1 and V is TRBV14; the D gene is possibly TRBD1 (5 bases). The J call could be wrong; TRBJ2-7 is a better fit for the DNA end. The CDR3 consists of 15 residues. Looked up from germline, CDR1 is SGHDN and CDR2 is FVKESK. The CDR3 region has the DNA TGTGCCAGCAGCCACTACGACAGCTCCTACAATGAGCAGTACTTC. It specifies CASSHYDSSYNEQYF.

The genes are TRBV25-1 and TRBJ2-1, with D unresolved. The CDR3 runs to 15 residues. Per germline, CDR1 MGHDK and CDR2 SYGVNS. Trimming shortened V by 1 base and J by 2 bases, and 9 bases separated the two germline ends. CDR3 nucleotide sequence: TGTGCCAGCAGTGAATGGGTGGGAACCTACAATGAGCAGTTCTTC. Translated: CASSEWVGTYNEQFF.

The rearrangement joins TRBV7-9 to TRBJ2-7; 9 bases are a match to TRBD2. Germline V gives CDR1 SEHNR, CDR2 FQNEAQ (reference sequence). The CDR3 is made up of 15 amino acids. After removal of 1 base from V and 10 bases from J, the junction contained 11 bases not matched to a gene. As DNA, the CDR3 is TGTGCCAGCAGCTTAGTCCAGCGGGGGGCTTCAGACCAGTACTTC. Its protein is CASSLVQRGASDQYF.

The chain has TRBV2 and TRBJ2-7; 10 bases match TRBD1. CDR1 SNHLY and CDR2 FYNNEI come from the germline V gene. CDR3 length: 15 amino acids. J gave up 1 base and V 6 bases, and 6 bases lay outside the gene matches. The CDR3 DNA reads TGTGCCAGCAGAGAGGACAGGGGGTTATCCTACGAGCAGTACTTC. Translation: CASREDRGLSYEQYF.

The J gene is TRBJ2-6, the V gene TRBV9; 12 bases agree with TRBD1. V dropped 3 bases and J dropped 2; count of bases not matched to a gene: 12. CDR1 SGDLS and CDR2 YYNGEE come from the germline V gene. This CDR3 comprises 20 residues. The CDR3 DNA reads as TGTGCCAGCAGCGACCGGGACAGGGGGCTCGCTATAACTGGGGCCAACGTCCTGACTTTC. Encoded protein: CASSDRDRGLAITGANVLTF.

This clonotype was seen a few times. The chain carries TRBV5-1 and TRBJ2-5; the D is unclear. With 4 bases removed from V and 0 bases from J, the gap between germline ends came to 7 bases. The length of the CDR3 is 13 residues. Germline CDR1 is SGHRS and CDR2 is YFSETQ. The CDR3, as DNA: TGCGCCAGCAGCAAAACAGACCAAGAGACCCAGTACTTC. Amino acid sequence: CASSKTDQETQYF.

On this clonotype itself: The germline gene is not matched at one end of the junction; a read error may be the cause. The J gene is TRBJ1-6, the V gene TRBV28, with 8 positions matching TRBD1. Germline CDR1 and CDR2: MDHEN and SYDVKM. CDR3 length equals 17 residues. CDR3 sequence reads: CASSLTGQGRKGSPPHF. As DNA, the CDR3 is TGTGCCAGCAGTTTAACCGGACAGGGCCGTAAGGGTTCACCCCCCCACTTT.

The chain joins TRBV29-1 to TRBJ1-1, with a weak D call TRBD1 (5 bases). CDR3 length: 13 amino acids. Trimming took off 4 bases at V and 4 bases at J, with 13 bases between the two ends. Germline CDR1 SQVTM, CDR2 ANQGSEA. CDR3 nucleotides: TGCAGCGTTGTAGGGGATCTAGGCACTGAAGCTTTCTTT. Its protein product is CSVVGDLGTEAFF. Full variable domain (rest looked up from reference TRBV29-1 and TRBJ1-1): SAVISQKPSRDICQRGTSLTIQCQVDSQVTMMFWYRQQPGQSLTLIATANQGSEATYESGFVIDKFPISRPNLTFSTLTVSNMSPEDSSIYLCSVVGDLGTEAFFGQGTRLTVV.

This clonotype was seen more than once but under ten times. The chain links TRBV28 to TRBJ1-2; 9 nucleotides line up with TRBD1. The CDR3 runs to 17 residues. Losses at the gene ends were 2 bases for V and 1 base for J; bases not matched to a gene: 8. Per the germline V gene, CDR1 is MDHEN and CDR2 is SYDVKM. CDR3 sequence: CASSLRRGTGFNYGYTF. CDR3 sequence (DNA): TGTGCCAGCAGTTTAAGGCGAGGGACAGGGTTTAACTATGGCTACACCTTC.

The chain is built from TRBV2 and TRBJ2-5; TRBD2 matches 10 bases. The CDR3 totals 15 residues. The germline V gene encodes CDR1 SNHLY and CDR2 FYNNEI. V lost 1 base and J lost 7; bases outside the gene matches: 6. The CDR3 sequence: CASSEGTSGSTTQYF. The CDR3 nucleotides read TGTGCCAGCAGTGAAGGGACTAGCGGTAGCACGACCCAGTACTTC.

J is TRBJ1-1 and V is TRBV27, with 9 bases lining up with TRBD1. V was clipped by 6 bases and J by 6 bases; unmatched bases: 17. The CDR3 is 17 residues long. Germline V gene lookup returns CDR1 MNHEY and CDR2 SMNVEV (reference sequence). This CDR3 is CASSRYRGQGSVSEAFF. DNA of the CDR3: TGTGCCAGCAGCCGATATCGGGGACAGGGAAGTGTCTCTGAAGCTTTCTTT.

This clonotype was picked up a small number of times. The chain links TRBV20-1 to TRBJ2-7, with 10 bases aligning to TRBD1. Looked up from germline, CDR1 is DFQATT and CDR2 is SNEGSKA (reference sequence). The V segment lost 6 bases and the J segment 3 bases; nucleotides outside the gene matches: 11. This CDR3 has 15 amino acids. The CDR3 spells CSAYGQGESGYEQYF. The CDR3 bases are TGCAGTGCGTATGGACAGGGGGAGAGTGGCTACGAGCAGTACTTC.

Turning to this clonotype: A read error may be the cause here, since a much bigger clone is one base away. The V and J genes are TRBV9 and TRBJ2-5; D gene uncertain. Near its end, the DNA agrees better with TRBJ2-1, so the J call may be wrong. Germline V gene lookup returns CDR1 SGDLS and CDR2 YYNGEE. This CDR3 is 13 amino acids long. This CDR3 is CASSVTVQETQFF. In DNA form, the CDR3 reads TGTGCCAGCAGCGTAACAGTCCAAGAGACCCAGTTCTTC.